This TCR beta chain was sequenced in a study of blood T cells in healthy people across ages (dated by TCRdb to the mid-2010s). With regard to the full study: In model experiments, template switching captured about one uniquely barcoded TCR beta cDNA molecule for every two T cells. Age-related changes in TCR beta repertoire diversity were measured in the study by deep sequencing normalized with unique cDNA molecular identifiers. The donors were split into four age groups: young (average around 15 years), middle-aged (about 40), aged (over 55) and long-lived (about 74). To avoid experimental bias, donors of different ages were randomly spread across the sequencing lanes. Two additional independent replicas of 1 million unique cDNA reads from the same blood draw were analyzed for two donors (one aged 18 to 30 and one aged 80 or older).

This clonotype was picked up a small number of times. Its antigen has not been determined. Base qualities are not recorded, but no much larger clone differs from it by a single base. The roughly 42 donors, aged 6 to 90 years, were systemically healthy Caucasian individuals from Russia. Each donor gave 8 to 10 milliliters of peripheral blood, collected into EDTA-treated Vacutainer tubes. Ficoll-Paque density-gradient centrifugation was used to isolate PBMCs, with at least 7 million per sample. Total RNA, at least 6 micrograms per sample, was extracted from PBMCs with Trizol reagent. Naive CD45RAhigh/CD27high T cell percentages were measured by flow cytometry on a PBMC aliquot from every donor. Receptor libraries were prepared by 5' RACE. Sequenced on an Illumina HiSeq 2500. The second PCR ran for roughly 7 to 12 cycles and used a J-beta primer mix along with a sample-barcoded 5' primer. A unique molecular identifier was introduced onto each TCR beta cDNA molecule by a template-switch 5' adaptor carrying 12 random nucleotides. Each sample yielded at least 3 million CDR3-containing paired-end reads. First-strand cDNA was synthesized from all RNA with the Mint cDNA synthesis kit, primed by a TRBC-specific oligonucleotide. Following uracil-DNA glycosylase treatment, a first 18-cycle PCR with universal primers M1SS and BC2_uni_R was performed on all cDNA. The original methods were these. For normalization, 1 million high-quality reads, each with a distinct molecular identifier, were randomly selected from each sample. Instead of being binned into consensus sequences, reads that shared molecular identifiers were thrown out. CDR3 identification, clonotype clustering and error correction used MiTCR with a Q25 quality threshold and the strictest error-elimination algorithm. A nonparametric unseen species model with Euler transformation was used to estimate a lower bound on total TCR beta diversity. The raw public data were reprocessed by TCRdb itself: fastp quality trimming at Q25, MiXCR clonotype calling, in-frame beta chains only. Identical CDR3 proteins give one entry, which carries the most common genes and DNA. In this record, the V and J calls reflect TCRdb's handling and not the investigators' own analysis. This sample lists roughly 2 million distinct CDR3 sequences; roughly 49% were detected once. The top ten hold roughly 2% of the sample.

Summary of the overall study and its limitations: Observed TCR beta diversity per million T cells fell roughly linearly with age, and a significant reduction was already apparent by age about 38. Estimates of total diversity from one million sequenced T cells were regarded as lower bounds and underestimates. Since profiling was done on bulk unsorted PBMCs, naive and antigen-experienced compartments could not be conclusively compared. Compared with the aged group, more naive CD4+ T cells, fewer expanded clones and increased TCR diversity were shown by the long-lived group, suggesting age selection. The percentage of naive T cells measured by flow cytometry correlated strongly with observed TCR beta diversity. Because the CMV infection status of the donors was unknown, age-related changes in expanded clonotypes may potentially have been confounded.

The V and J ends are trimmed by 5 bases and 2 bases, leaving 13 bases between them. The CDR3, from cysteine to phenylalanine, totals 14 residues. Only CDR3 DNA remains: 42 bases, in frame from the first base. The germline V gene yields SGHRS for CDR1 and YFSETQ for CDR2. Sequenced: blood. The V and J genes are TRBV5-1 and TRBJ1-2, with TRBD1 as a weak D call on 6 bases. The source is a woman aged 35 to 49 in good health. The nucleotide sequence is given as TGCGCCAGCAGGGCAGGGGACCTGAACTATGGCTACACCTTC. The resulting protein is CASRAGDLNYGYTF.